These T cell receptor beta chains were read from a single sample in a study of T cell responses to AZD1222 COVID-19 vaccine. The assay was immunoSEQ multiplex PCR, and TCRdb's table has in-frame clones only and misses some. The top ten clones hold under 2% of a sample with more than 120,000 clones, approximately 89% of them seen once. The starting material was peripheral blood, obtained 28 days after the second AZD1222 dose. These TCRs come from an adult who received the AZD1222 COVID-19 vaccine. Each CDR3 is given with its conserved first and last residue. A D gene is named only where the DNA matches it firmly. Expanded clones get a size class; other rows say once, few or many, or leave the size out.

TRBV30	TRBJ1-1	.	.	TGTGCCTGGAGTGATCACGGGGGAACGATTGAAGCTTTCTTT	CAWSDHGGTIEAFF
TRBV15	TRBJ1-4	.	TRBD1	TGTGCCACCAGCAGAGATGGACAGGGTGAAAAACTGTTTTTT	CATSRDGQGEKLFF
TRBV30	TRBJ1-1	.	TRBD1	TGTGCCTGGATAGGACAGGGGAACACTGAAGCTTTCTTT	CAWIGQGNTEAFF
TRBV5-1	TRBJ2-1	once	TRBD1	TGCGCCAGCAGCTTTACACAGGGGCCGGGGTACAATGAGCAGTTCTTC	CASSFTQGPGYNEQFF
TRBV11-2	TRBJ1-2	.	TRBD1	TGTGCCAGCAGGCCTACAGGGGTTGGTGGCTACACCTTC	CASRPTGVGGYTF
TRBV5-1	TRBJ1-2	.	TRBD1	TGCGCCAGCAGCTTGGCGGCAGGGGGCAGAGACTATGGCTACACCTTC	CASSLAAGGRDYGYTF
TRBV5-1	TRBJ1-2	few	TRBD1	TGCGCCAGCAGACGAGGGGACAGCTCTAACTATGGCTACACCTTC	CASRRGDSSNYGYTF
TRBV28	TRBJ1-2	.	TRBD1	TGTGCCAGCAGTTTAGGGACAGGGGATGGCTACACCTTC	CASSLGTGDGYTF
TRBV6-5	TRBJ2-4	.	.	TGTGCCAGCAGTTGGACTAAGGGCGACATTCAGTACTTC	CASSWTKGDIQYF
TRBV6-5	TRBJ2-3	.	.	TGTGCCAGCACCATTGGACACCTCACAGATACGCAGTATTTT	CASTIGHLTDTQYF
TRBV29-1	TRBJ2-7	.	.	TGCAGCGTTGACGAACAGGGTAACGAGCAGTACTTC	CSVDEQGNEQYF
TRBV20-1	TRBJ1-4	.	.	TGCAGTGCTAGTCCTAACGTAAAGCGGAGGCCTAATGAAAAACTGTTTTTT	CSASPNVKRRPNEKLFF
TRBV11-2	TRBJ2-6	.	.	TGTGCCAGCAGCTTAGGGCATAACCCGAACTCTGGGGCCAACGTCCTGACTTTC	CASSLGHNPNSGANVLTF
TRBV9	TRBJ2-2	few	TRBD2	TGTGCCAGCAGCGCTAACCCCGGGACTAGCCAGACCGGGGAGCTGTTTTTT	CASSANPGTSQTGELFF
TRBV6-5	TRBJ2-7	few	TRBD1	TGTGCCAGCAGTTATTCCGGGACAGTTCCTTCCTACGAGCAGTACTTC	CASSYSGTVPSYEQYF
TRBV9	TRBJ2-7	.	.	TGTGCCAGCAGCGTAGCTTCGGGACTCAACTACGAGCAGTACTTC	CASSVASGLNYEQYF
TRBV4-3	TRBJ2-3	.	TRBD1	TGCGCCAGCAGCCAAGAATCAAAGACAGGGGGGGCCACAGATACGCAGTATTTT	CASSQESKTGGATDTQYF
TRBV13	TRBJ2-1	.	TRBD2	TGTGCCAGCAGCTTAGGCCGACTAGCGGGAGTTGATGAGCAGTTCTTC	CASSLGRLAGVDEQFF
TRBV13	TRBJ1-2	.	TRBD1	TGTGCCAGCAGCGCAGGGACAGAAAGCATCTATGGCTACACCTTC	CASSAGTESIYGYTF
TRBV4-2	TRBJ1-6	.	.	TGTGCCAGCAGCCAAGAGAGGGGGAACTATAATTCACCCCTCCACTTT	CASSQERGNYNSPLHF
TRBV9	TRBJ1-2	.	.	TGTGCCAGCTCGGGGCAGTCTTATGGCTACACCTTC	CASSGQSYGYTF
TRBV30	TRBJ1-1	.	TRBD1	TGTGCCTGGAGCAGCCGGGACAGGAGTTCTGAAGCTTTCTTT	CAWSSRDRSSEAFF
TRBV6-5	TRBJ1-2	.	.	TGTGCCAGCAGCTATACCGGGGCCTCTTACGGCTACACCTTC	CASSYTGASYGYTF
TRBV9	TRBJ2-7	.	TRBD2	TGTGCCAGCAGCGTAGGGCTAGCGGGAGCCCATGCTGCCGAGCAGTACTTC	CASSVGLAGAHAAEQYF
TRBV4-2	TRBJ2-1	once	.	TGTGCCAGCAGCCAAGTTTGGGCCCTCGACTACAATGAGCAGTTCTTC	CASSQVWALDYNEQFF
TRBV12-5	TRBJ1-1	.	TRBD1	TGTGCTAGTGGTTTGGCGCAGGGGGCGATCGGCACTGAAGCTTTCTTT	CASGLAQGAIGTEAFF
TRBV30	TRBJ2-7	.	.	TGTGCCTGGAGTGAGGGCAGTGGCTACGAGCAGTACTTC	CAWSEGSGYEQYF
TRBV5-5	TRBJ1-1	many	.	TGTGCCAGCAGCTTGGTACATATGAACACTGAAGCTTTCTTT	CASSLVHMNTEAFF
TRBV6-1	TRBJ1-1	.	.	TGTGCCAGCAGTGAAGCCAGTCACACTGAAGCTTTCTTT	CASSEASHTEAFF
TRBV29-1	TRBJ1-4	.	.	TGCAGCGTTCGCCAGGGCGCAGAAAAACTGTTTTTT	CSVRQGAEKLFF
TRBV6-5	TRBJ2-1	.	TRBD2	TGTGCCAGCAACTCCGGGCAGCGGGGCAATGAGCAGTTCTTC	CASNSGQRGNEQFF
TRBV28	TRBJ2-7	.	.	TGTGCCGGCACCGGAGATTCCTACGAGCAGTACTTC	CAGTGDSYEQYF
TRBV28	TRBJ1-3	.	.	TGTGCCAGCAGTTCCTCAGGGTGGAACACCATATATTTT	CASSSSGWNTIYF
TRBV19	TRBJ2-2	.	TRBD2	TGTGCCAGTAGTATTCTGACTAGCGGGAGAACCGGGGAGCTGTTTTTT	CASSILTSGRTGELFF
TRBV4-1	TRBJ2-1	.	TRBD2	TGCGCCAGCAGCCAAGCGCTCCTAGCGGGAGGATTCTCCTACAATGAGCAGTTCTTC	CASSQALLAGGFSYNEQFF
TRBV6-2/TRBV6-3	TRBJ2-7	few	.	TGTGCCAGCAGTTGGCCGGGGTCCAACTACGAGCAGTACTTC	CASSWPGSNYEQYF
TRBV6-4	TRBJ2-2	.	TRBD1	TGTGCCAGCAGTGTCACCGGGACAGGGGGTGCCGGGGAGCTGTTTTTT	CASSVTGTGGAGELFF
TRBV7-9	TRBJ2-2	.	TRBD1	TGTGCCAGCAGCTCTGGACTGCGGGACAGGGGAACCGGGGAGCTGTTTTTT	CASSSGLRDRGTGELFF
TRBV9	TRBJ2-5	.	TRBD2	TGTGCCAGCAGCGTAGGAAGCAGGGGGACTAGCGGGGCGCAAGAGACCCAGTACTTC	CASSVGSRGTSGAQETQYF
TRBV7-2	TRBJ2-7	.	TRBD2	TGTGCCAGCAGCTCCCCGGCCGGGACTAGCGTTGAGCAGTACTTC	CASSSPAGTSVEQYF
TRBV7-9	TRBJ2-7	.	TRBD2	TGTGCCAGCAGCACGAGCGGGACTTTCTACGAGCAGTACTTC	CASSTSGTFYEQYF
TRBV18	TRBJ2-4	.	.	TGTGCCAGCACGGGGGACAGAGCCAAAAACATTCAGTACTTC	CASTGDRAKNIQYF
TRBV25-1	TRBJ1-1	.	.	TGTGCCAGCAGCGCGGGCACTGAAGCTTTCTTT	CASSAGTEAFF
TRBV7-9	TRBJ2-7	.	TRBD1	TGTGCCAGCAGTTCCCCGGGACAGGGCTACGAGCAGTACTTC	CASSSPGQGYEQYF